The 20 T cell receptor beta chains reported below all come from one sample, sequenced in a study of response to subunit inactivated influenza vaccine. MiXCR, run by TCRdb on the RT-PCR reads, gives a single entry per CDR3 protein. The sample lists 610,000 or so distinct CDR3 sequences, around 15% occurring once. Sequencing was performed on PBMCs from blood, taken 11 to 12 days after vaccination. Source of these receptors: a middle-aged man who received an inactivated influenza vaccine.

This clonotype was seen at least ten times. This chain connects TRBV12-3 or TRBV12-4 to TRBJ2-3; 15 nucleotides line up with TRBD2. V dropped 5 bases and J dropped 3; count of bases not matched to a gene: 9. There are 18 residues in the CDR3. The CDR3 region has the DNA TGTGCCAGCAGTCCGGGACTAGCGGGAGGATTCACGACAGATACGCAGTATTTT. Amino acids: CASSPGLAGGFTTDTQYF.

The sample holds a few counts of this clonotype. This chain connects TRBV14 to TRBJ1-2; D is uncertain. Trimming shortened V by 1 base and J by 4 bases, and 13 bases separated the two germline ends. Germline CDR1 reads SGHDN; CDR2 reads FVKESK. The CDR3 loop spans 15 amino acids. DNA for the CDR3: TGTGCCAGCAGCCAAGGGCGGACGGATATCTATGGCTACACCTTC. It yields the protein CASSQGRTDIYGYTF.

In nucleotides, the CDR3 is TGTGCCAGCAGCTTACCGTTCCGGGGGTCCGGGGAGCTGTTTTTT. Its protein product is CASSLPFRGSGELFF. The chain combines TRBV11-2 with TRBJ2-2; possible D gene TRBD2, 6 bases. The CDR3 consists of 15 residues. Germline V gene lookup returns CDR1 SGHAT and CDR2 FQNNGV. The V gene lost 2 bases and the J gene lost 6 bases, with 13 bases spanning the gap.

This clonotype has just a few counts. The V call is TRBV20-1, the J call TRBJ2-7; D may be TRBD1 (5 bases). Trimming took off 0 bases at V and 2 bases at J, with 11 bases between the two ends. Germline assignment: CDR1 DFQATT and CDR2 SNEGSKA (reference sequence). The CDR3 has 14 residues. CDR3 nucleotide sequence: TGCAGTGCTAGAGATTTAAGGACAACCTACGAGCAGTACTTC. It yields the protein CSARDLRTTYEQYF.

This clonotype has a handful of counts. The chain couples TRBV23-1 to TRBJ1-5; 8 bases agree with TRBD1. TRBV23-1 is filed as an ORF, its function uncertain. There are 16 residues in the CDR3. With V trimmed by 3 bases and J by 4 bases, 8 bases remained unmatched. CDR3: CASSHSDRVVNQPQHF. CDR3 DNA: TGCGCCAGCAGTCATTCGGACAGGGTTGTAAATCAGCCCCAGCATTTT.

The rearrangement links TRBV9 to TRBJ1-1, with unresolved D. The CDR3 spans 15 residues. V lost 1 base and J 0 bases, leaving 10 bases between the germline ends. Germline V CDR1 and CDR2: SGDLS, YYNGEE. The CDR3: CASSVPGSMNTEAFF. The CDR3 DNA sequence: TGTGCCAGCAGCGTACCAGGCAGCATGAACACTGAAGCTTTCTTT.

The J gene is TRBJ2-3, the V gene TRBV20-1, with 9 nucleotides matching TRBD1. The V and J ends lost 6 bases and 2 bases, in that order; junction bases with no gene match: 18. The CDR3 is made up of 18 amino acids. Per the germline V gene, CDR1 is DFQATT and CDR2 is SNEGSKA (reference sequence). The CDR3 region has the DNA TGCAGTGCCCCAACCCGACCGACAGGGGGGTTAGACACAGATACGCAGTATTTT. This gives the protein CSAPTRPTGGLDTDTQYF.

The chain carries TRBV9 and TRBJ1-1, with D unclear. CDR3 length equals 13 residues. Trimming left V 0 bases short and J 5 bases short, with 8 bases between. CDR1 and CDR2 from the germline V gene are SGDLS and YYNGEE. Here the CDR3 DNA reads TGTGCCAGCAGCGTAGCTTTGGGGACTGAAGCTTTCTTT. Residues: CASSVALGTEAFF.

This clonotype was recorded at least ten times. The chain links TRBV28 to TRBJ2-2; tentative D call: TRBD1 (6 bases). Germline V CDR1 and CDR2: MDHEN, SYDVKM. CDR3 length: 16 residues. The ends were cut back, 5 bases at V and 3 bases at J, with 16 bases in the middle. CDR3 protein: CASSSADRGHTGELFF. CDR3 coding DNA: TGTGCCAGCAGTAGTGCGGACAGAGGCCACACCGGGGAGCTGTTTTTT.

This clonotype has only a few counts. The chain joins TRBV18 to TRBJ2-7; 9 bases line up with TRBD1. Looked up from germline, CDR1 is KGHSH and CDR2 is LQKENI. This CDR3 spans 14 amino acids. The ends lost 2 bases at V and 6 bases at J; junction bases unmatched: 5. The CDR3 is CASSPGTGNREQYF. CDR3 in DNA: TGTGCCAGCTCACCAGGGACAGGGAACCGCGAGCAGTACTTC. Together with reference TRBV18 and TRBJ2-7, the CDR3 gives the full variable domain: NAGVMQNPRHLVRRRGQEARLRCSPMKGHSHVYWYRQLPEEGLKFMVYLQKENIIDESGMPKERFSAEFPKEGPSILRIQQVVRGDSAAYFCASSPGTGNREQYFGPGTRLTVT.

This rearrangement joins TRBV10-3 to TRBJ2-1; 9 bases fit TRBD2. Germline V gives CDR1 ENHRY, CDR2 SYGVKD. J gave up 10 bases and V 5 bases, and 15 bases lay outside the gene matches. The CDR3 runs to 16 residues. CDR3 residues: CAISTASSGDSKEQFF. In nucleotides, the CDR3 is TGTGCCATCAGTACCGCTTCTAGCGGGGATTCTAAAGAGCAGTTCTTC.

This clonotype was detected many times. V is TRBV9 and J is TRBJ2-1, with TRBD2 identical over 12 bases. The CDR3 loop spans 15 amino acids. Germline V gene sequence: CDR1 SGDLS, CDR2 YYNGEE. V lost 4 bases, J lost 6 bases, and 5 bases stayed unmatched. This CDR3 reads CASSFGLAGSNEQFF. The CDR3 region has the DNA TGTGCCAGCAGCTTCGGACTAGCGGGATCCAATGAGCAGTTCTTC.

The V gene is TRBV5-1, the J gene TRBJ2-5, with TRBD2 matching 10 bases. This CDR3 has 14 amino acids. With 5 bases clipped from V and 4 bases from J, the junction kept 5 bases outside the gene matches. Germline lookup yields CDR1 SGHRS and CDR2 YFSETQ. The CDR3 spells CASRTVAGGETQYF. The CDR3 region has the DNA TGCGCCAGCAGGACCGTAGCGGGGGGAGAGACCCAGTACTTC.

The chain is built from TRBV5-1 and TRBJ2-3, with D hard to call. This CDR3 region has 16 residues. The V gene lost 1 base and the J gene lost 0 bases, with 12 bases spanning the gap. The germline V gene has CDR1 SGHRS and CDR2 YFSETQ. Here the CDR3 reads CASSLSTMSSTDTQYF. CDR3 nucleotides: TGCGCCAGCAGCTTGTCGACAATGTCTAGCACAGATACGCAGTATTTT.

This clonotype was seen more than once but under ten times. The rearrangement uses TRBV28 and TRBJ1-2; perhaps TRBD1 as D (5 bases). Between the trimmed V and J ends, which lost 5 bases and 4 bases, there was a span of 11 bases. Germline V gene data show CDR1 as MDHEN and CDR2 as SYDVKM. The CDR3 consists of 13 residues. The CDR3 DNA follows: TGTGCCAGCAGTATTGGGAGGGGCTATGGCTACACCTTC. It specifies CASSIGRGYGYTF.

This clonotype was observed a few times. This chain joins TRBV20-1 and TRBJ2-1; 8 nucleotides match TRBD2. Trimming took 6 bases from V and 6 from J; bases not matched to a gene: 10. Germline V gene data show CDR1 as DFQATT and CDR2 as SNEGSKA (reference sequence). This CDR3 comprises 14 residues. The CDR3 DNA sequence: TGCAGTGCGATAAATAGCGGGAACGTCAATGAGCAGTTCTTC. It codes for CSAINSGNVNEQFF.

This clonotype was observed a few times. This chain links TRBV28 with TRBJ2-1; D possibly corresponds to TRBD1 (5 bases). Trimming shortened V by 3 bases and J by 5 bases, and 14 bases separated the two germline ends. The CDR3 has 15 amino acids. Germline assignment: CDR1 MDHEN and CDR2 SYDVKM. Here the CDR3 DNA reads TGTGCCAGCAGTTTTGAAGTCAGGGCCCACAATGAGCAGTTCTTC. Amino acids: CASSFEVRAHNEQFF.

The chain has TRBV11-2 and TRBJ2-7, with 8 nucleotides matching TRBD2. Germline V lookup: CDR1 SGHAT, CDR2 FQNNGV. This CDR3 contains 16 residues. V gave up 2 bases and J gave up 6 bases; unmatched junction bases: 12. This chain's CDR3 is CASSLRSPGLVTEQYF. DNA of the CDR3: TGTGCCAGCAGCTTAAGGTCACCGGGACTAGTCACCGAGCAGTACTTC.

This clonotype has a handful of counts. This chain connects TRBV5-6 to TRBJ2-7, with D possibly TRBD2 on 6 matching bases. The CDR3 spans 14 residues. Germline V gene sequence: CDR1 SGHDT, CDR2 YYEEEE. Trimming left V 4 bases short and J 4 bases short, with 15 bases between. CDR3 protein: CASSPGLGPYEQYF. The CDR3 DNA follows: TGTGCCAGCAGCCCGGGACTGGGGCCTTACGAGCAGTACTTC. The entire variable domain, with the rest obtained from reference TRBV5-6 and TRBJ2-7, is as follows: DAGVTQSPTHLIKTRGQQVTLRCSPKSGHDTVSWYQQALGQGPQFIFQYYEEEERQRGNFPDRFSGHQFPNYSSELNVNALLLGDSALYLCASSPGLGPYEQYFGPGTRLTVT.

Only a few counts were recorded for this clonotype. The chain employs TRBV20-1 and TRBJ1-5; perhaps TRBD1 as D (5 bases). The CDR3 contains 13 residues. V lost 3 bases to trimming and J lost 6 bases, with 12 bases between them. The germline V gene encodes CDR1 DFQATT and CDR2 SNEGSKA (reference sequence). This CDR3 reads CSARLGVGQPQHF. CDR3 coding DNA: TGCAGTGCTAGGTTGGGGGTCGGTCAGCCCCAGCATTTT.